This TCR beta chain was sequenced for a study of CD8+CD57+ T cells in acquired aplastic anemia. Study results and limitations: Total CD4+ and CD8+ pools in patients were more diverse than the CD8+CD57+ cells of those patients.

This clonotype was seen a single time. Its matching antigen is unknown. Both TCR beta VDJ combination and CDR3 sequence profiling were carried out. Genomic DNA was the template for this profiling. TCRdb re-called the reads through MiXCR, storing one row per CDR3 protein. The table includes roughly 17,000 distinct CDR3 sequences, approximately 38% detected once. Trimming at V came to 3 bases and at J to 6 bases, leaving 8 bases not matched to a gene. The CDR3 runs 15 residues. Germline CDR1 reads LNHDA; CDR2 reads SQIVND (reference sequence). All patients picked for sequencing had shown, by flow cytometry, an expansion of CD8+CD57+ cells. Another sequenced population was CD8+CD57+ effector memory cells, drawn from a sixth of the 12 patients. Severe acquired aplastic anemia was diagnosed in all patients. Bead-based CD8+CD57+ cell enrichment yielded a mean 1.6 ug DNA.

The chain couples TRBV19 to TRBJ2-3; 8 positions match TRBD2. The TCR sequence derives from a human donor with aplastic anemia. The sample comprised CD8+CD57+ T cells sorted from PBMCs. Subset in this sample: bead-enriched CD8+CD57+ effector memory T cells from SAA patients. The CDR3: CASSIPAGVTDTQYF. For the CDR3, the DNA is TGTGCCAGTAGTATCCCAGCGGGAGTAACGGATACGCAGTATTTT.